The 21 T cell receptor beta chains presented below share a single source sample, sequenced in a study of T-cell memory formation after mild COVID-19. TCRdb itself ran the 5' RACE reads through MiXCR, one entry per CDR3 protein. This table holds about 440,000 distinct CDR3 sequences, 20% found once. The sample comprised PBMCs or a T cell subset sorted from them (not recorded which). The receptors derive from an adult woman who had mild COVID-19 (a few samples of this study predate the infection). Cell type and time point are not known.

The CDR3: CAISRTGNSNQPQHF. CDR3 nucleotides: TGTGCCATCAGCCGGACAGGGAATAGCAATCAGCCCCAGCATTTT. The chain links TRBV10-3 to TRBJ1-5; 8 positions agree with TRBD1. The CDR3 runs 15 residues. Trimming took 6 bases from V and 0 from J; bases not matched to a gene: 4. Looked up from germline, CDR1 is ENHRY and CDR2 is SYGVKD.

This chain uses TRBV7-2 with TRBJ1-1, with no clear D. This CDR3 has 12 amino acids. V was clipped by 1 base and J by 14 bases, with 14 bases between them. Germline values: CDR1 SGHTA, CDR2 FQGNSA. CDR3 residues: CASSLEGTRFFF. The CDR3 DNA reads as TGTGCCAGCAGCTTAGAGGGAACCCGTTTCTTCTTT.

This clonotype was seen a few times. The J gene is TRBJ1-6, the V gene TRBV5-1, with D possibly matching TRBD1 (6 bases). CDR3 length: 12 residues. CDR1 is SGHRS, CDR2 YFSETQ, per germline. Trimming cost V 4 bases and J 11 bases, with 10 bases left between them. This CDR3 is CASSLDRPPLHF. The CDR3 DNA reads TGCGCCAGCAGCCTGGACAGACCACCCCTCCACTTT.

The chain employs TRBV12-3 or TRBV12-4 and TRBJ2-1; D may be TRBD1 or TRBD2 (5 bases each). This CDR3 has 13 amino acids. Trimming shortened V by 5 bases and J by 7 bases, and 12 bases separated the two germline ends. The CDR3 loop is CASSPGTENEQFF. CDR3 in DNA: TGTGCCAGCAGTCCCGGGACGGAGAATGAGCAGTTCTTC.

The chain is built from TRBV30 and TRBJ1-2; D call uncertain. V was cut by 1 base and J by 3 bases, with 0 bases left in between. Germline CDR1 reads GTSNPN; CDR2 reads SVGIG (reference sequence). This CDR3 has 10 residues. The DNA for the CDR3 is TGTGCCTGGAGTGACTATGGCTACACCTTC. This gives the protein CAWSDYGYTF.

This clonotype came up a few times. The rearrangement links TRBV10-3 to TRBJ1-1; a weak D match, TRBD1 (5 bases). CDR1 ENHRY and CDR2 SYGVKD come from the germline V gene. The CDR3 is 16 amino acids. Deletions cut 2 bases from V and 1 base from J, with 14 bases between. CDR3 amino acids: CAISEPTTVTNTEAFF. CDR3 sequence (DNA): TGTGCCATCAGTGAGCCGACGACAGTTACGAACACTGAAGCTTTCTTT.

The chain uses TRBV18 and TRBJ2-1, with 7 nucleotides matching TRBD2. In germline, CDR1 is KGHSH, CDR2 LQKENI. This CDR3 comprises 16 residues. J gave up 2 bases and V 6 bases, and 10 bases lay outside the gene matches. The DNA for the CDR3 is TGTGCCAGCTCTTCAGAGGGGACTACGACCTACAATGAGCAGTTCTTC. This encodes CASSSEGTTTYNEQFF.

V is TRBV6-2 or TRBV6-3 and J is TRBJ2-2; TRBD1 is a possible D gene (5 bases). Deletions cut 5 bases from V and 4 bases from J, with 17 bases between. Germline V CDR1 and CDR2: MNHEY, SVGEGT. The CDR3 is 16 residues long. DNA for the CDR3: TGTGCCAGCAGTAAGGGCCCCAGGGTGAGCACCGGGGAGCTGTTTTTT. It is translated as CASSKGPRVSTGELFF.

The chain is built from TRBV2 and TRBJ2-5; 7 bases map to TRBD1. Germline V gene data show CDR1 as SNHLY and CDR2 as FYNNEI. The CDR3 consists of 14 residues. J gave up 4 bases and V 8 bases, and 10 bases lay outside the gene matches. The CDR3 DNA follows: TGTGCCAGCGGGGGCCGGACAGGCGGAGAGACCCAGTACTTC. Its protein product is CASGGRTGGETQYF.

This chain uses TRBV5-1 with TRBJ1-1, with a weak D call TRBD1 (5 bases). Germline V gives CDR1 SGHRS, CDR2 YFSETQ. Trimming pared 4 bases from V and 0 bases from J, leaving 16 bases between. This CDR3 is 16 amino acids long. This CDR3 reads CASSAGDRSMNTEAFF. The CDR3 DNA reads TGCGCCAGCAGCGCCGGGGACCGCTCCATGAACACTGAAGCTTTCTTT. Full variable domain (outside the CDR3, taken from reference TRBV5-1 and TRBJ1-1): KAGVTQTPRYLIKTRGQQVTLSCSPISGHRSVSWYQQTPGQGLQFLFEYFSETQRNKGNFPGRFSGRQFSNSRSEMNVSTLELGDSALYLCASSAGDRSMNTEAFFGQGTRLTVV.

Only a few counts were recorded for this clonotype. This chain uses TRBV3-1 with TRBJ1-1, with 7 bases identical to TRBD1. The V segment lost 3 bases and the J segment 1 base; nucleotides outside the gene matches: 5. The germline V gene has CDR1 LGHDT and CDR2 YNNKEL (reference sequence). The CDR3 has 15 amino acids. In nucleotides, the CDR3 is TGTGCCAGCAGCCATGGAGGGACAGAGAACACTGAAGCTTTCTTT. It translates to CASSHGGTENTEAFF. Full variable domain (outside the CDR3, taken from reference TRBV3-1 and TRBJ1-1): DTAVSQTPKYLVTQMGNDKSIKCEQNLGHDTMYWYKQDSKKFLKIMFSYNNKELIINETVPNRFSPKSPDKAHLNLHINSLELGDSAVYFCASSHGGTENTEAFFGQGTRLTVV.

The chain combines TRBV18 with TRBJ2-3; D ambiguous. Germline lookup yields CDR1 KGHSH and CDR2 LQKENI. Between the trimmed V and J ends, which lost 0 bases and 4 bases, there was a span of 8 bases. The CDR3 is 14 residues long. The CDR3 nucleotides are TGTGCCAGCTCACCACCGGGGATGGCAGATACGCAGTATTTT. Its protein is CASSPPGMADTQYF.

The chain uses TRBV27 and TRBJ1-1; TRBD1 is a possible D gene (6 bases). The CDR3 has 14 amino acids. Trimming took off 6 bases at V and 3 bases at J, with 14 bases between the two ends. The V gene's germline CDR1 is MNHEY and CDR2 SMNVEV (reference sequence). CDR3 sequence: CASRDTGSDTEAFF. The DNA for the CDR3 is TGTGCCAGCAGGGATACAGGGTCGGACACTGAAGCTTTCTTT.

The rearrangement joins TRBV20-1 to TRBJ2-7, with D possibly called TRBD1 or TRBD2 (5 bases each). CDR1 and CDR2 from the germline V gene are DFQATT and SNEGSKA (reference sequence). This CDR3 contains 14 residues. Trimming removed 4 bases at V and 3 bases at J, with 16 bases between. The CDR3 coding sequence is TGCAGTGCTACAACCGGGACGTCGAACTACGAGCAGTACTTC. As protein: CSATTGTSNYEQYF.

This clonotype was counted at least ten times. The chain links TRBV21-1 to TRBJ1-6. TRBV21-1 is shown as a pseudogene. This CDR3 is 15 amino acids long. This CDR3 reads CASPLGFPRASPLHF. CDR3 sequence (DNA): TGTGCCAGCCCGCTGGGTTTCCCGAGGGCTTCACCCCTCCACTTT.

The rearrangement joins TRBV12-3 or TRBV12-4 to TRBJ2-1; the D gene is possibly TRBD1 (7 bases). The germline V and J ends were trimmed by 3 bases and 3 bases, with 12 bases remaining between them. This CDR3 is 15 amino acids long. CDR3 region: CASSLEGADYNEQFF. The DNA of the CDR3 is TGTGCCAGCAGTTTGGAGGGGGCGGACTACAATGAGCAGTTCTTC.

The CDR3 spells CSVEGLGLTNTGELFF. The CDR3 DNA is TGCAGCGTTGAAGGACTGGGGCTAACGAACACCGGGGAGCTGTTTTTT. The V gene is TRBV29-1, the J gene TRBJ2-2; D may be TRBD1 (5 bases). CDR3 length equals 16 residues. The germline CDR1 and CDR2 sequences are SQVTM and ANQGSEA. V lost 1 base and J lost 0, with 12 bases in between.

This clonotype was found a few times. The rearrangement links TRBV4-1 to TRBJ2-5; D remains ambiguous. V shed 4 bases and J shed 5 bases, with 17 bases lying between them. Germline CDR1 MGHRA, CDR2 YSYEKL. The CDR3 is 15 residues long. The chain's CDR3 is CASSLSIDGFETQYF. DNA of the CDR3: TGCGCCAGCAGCCTCTCCATTGACGGGTTCGAGACCCAGTACTTC.

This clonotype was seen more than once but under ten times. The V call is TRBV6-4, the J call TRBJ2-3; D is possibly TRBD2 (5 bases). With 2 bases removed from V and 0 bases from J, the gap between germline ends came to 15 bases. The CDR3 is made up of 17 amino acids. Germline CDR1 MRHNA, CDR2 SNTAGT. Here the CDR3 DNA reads TGTGCCAGCAGTGACACGAACCGGGGAAGGAGCACAGATACGCAGTATTTT. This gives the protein CASSDTNRGRSTDTQYF.

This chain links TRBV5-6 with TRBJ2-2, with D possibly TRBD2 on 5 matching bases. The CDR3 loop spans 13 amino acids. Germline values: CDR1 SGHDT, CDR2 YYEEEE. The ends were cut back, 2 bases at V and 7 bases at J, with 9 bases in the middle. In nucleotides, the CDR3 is TGTGCCAGCAGCTTCGGACTTCTCGGGGAGCTGTTTTTT. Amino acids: CASSFGLLGELFF.

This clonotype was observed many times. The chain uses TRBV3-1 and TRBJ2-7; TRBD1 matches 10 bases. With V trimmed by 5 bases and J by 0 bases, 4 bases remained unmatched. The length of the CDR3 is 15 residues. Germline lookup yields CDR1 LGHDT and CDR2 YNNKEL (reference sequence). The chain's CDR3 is CASSRRDRGSYEQYF. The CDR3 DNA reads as TGTGCCAGCAGCAGACGGGACAGGGGCTCCTACGAGCAGTACTTC.